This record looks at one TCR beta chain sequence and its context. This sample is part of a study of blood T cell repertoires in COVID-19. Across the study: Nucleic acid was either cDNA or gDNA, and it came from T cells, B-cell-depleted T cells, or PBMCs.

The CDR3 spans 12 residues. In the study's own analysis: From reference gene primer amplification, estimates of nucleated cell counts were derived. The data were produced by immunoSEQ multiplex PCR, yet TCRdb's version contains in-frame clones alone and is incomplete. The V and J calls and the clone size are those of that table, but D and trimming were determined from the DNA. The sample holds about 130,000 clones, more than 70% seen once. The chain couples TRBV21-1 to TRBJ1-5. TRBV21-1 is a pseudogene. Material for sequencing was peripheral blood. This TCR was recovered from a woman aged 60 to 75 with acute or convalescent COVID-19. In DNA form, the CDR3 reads TGTGCCAGCAGCGGGAGTGGTAGATGCCAGCATTTT. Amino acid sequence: CASSGSGRCQHF.